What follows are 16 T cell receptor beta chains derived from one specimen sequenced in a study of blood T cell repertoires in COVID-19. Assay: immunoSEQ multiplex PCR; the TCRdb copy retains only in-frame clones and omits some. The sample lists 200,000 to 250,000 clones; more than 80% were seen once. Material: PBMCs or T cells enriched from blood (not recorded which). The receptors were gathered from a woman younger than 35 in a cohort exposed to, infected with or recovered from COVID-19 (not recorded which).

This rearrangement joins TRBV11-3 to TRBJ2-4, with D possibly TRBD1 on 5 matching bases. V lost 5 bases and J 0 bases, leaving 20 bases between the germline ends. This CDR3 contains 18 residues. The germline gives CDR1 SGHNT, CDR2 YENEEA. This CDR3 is CASSRSPPKGLAKNIQYF. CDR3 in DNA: TGTGCCAGCAGCCGTAGTCCTCCGAAGGGGCTAGCCAAAAACATTCAGTACTTC.

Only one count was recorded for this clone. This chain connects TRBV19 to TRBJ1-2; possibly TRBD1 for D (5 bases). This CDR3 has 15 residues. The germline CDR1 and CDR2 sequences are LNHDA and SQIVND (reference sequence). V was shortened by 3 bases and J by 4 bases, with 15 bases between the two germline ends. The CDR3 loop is CASSIPWGESYGYTF. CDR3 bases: TGTGCCAGTAGTATTCCATGGGGGGAGTCCTATGGCTACACCTTC.

The DNA of the CDR3 is TGCGCCAGCACCCCCTCAGGGGGAACGGATCAGCCCCAGCATTTT. It specifies CASTPSGGTDQPQHF. The chain recombines TRBV5-1 with TRBJ1-5, with 7 bases aligning to TRBD1. CDR1 SGHRS and CDR2 YFSETQ come from the germline V gene. The CDR3 has 15 amino acids. With 6 bases clipped from V and 5 bases from J, the junction kept 11 bases outside the gene matches.

The CDR3 here is CASGNRATNEKLFF. CDR3 in DNA: TGTGCCAGCGGTAACAGGGCCACTAATGAAAAACTGTTTTTT. V and J are TRBV2 and TRBJ1-4; tentative D call: TRBD1 (6 bases). There are 14 residues in the CDR3. V was shortened by 8 bases and J by 2 bases, with 12 bases between the two germline ends. CDR1 and CDR2 (germline): SNHLY, FYNNEI. Based on the CDR3 plus reference TRBV2 and TRBJ1-4, the full variable domain is EPEVTQTPSHQVTQMGQEVILRCVPISNHLYFYWYRQILGQKVEFLVSFYNNEISEKSEIFDDQFSVERPDGSNFTLKIRSTKLEDSAMYFCASGNRATNEKLFFGSGTQLSVL.

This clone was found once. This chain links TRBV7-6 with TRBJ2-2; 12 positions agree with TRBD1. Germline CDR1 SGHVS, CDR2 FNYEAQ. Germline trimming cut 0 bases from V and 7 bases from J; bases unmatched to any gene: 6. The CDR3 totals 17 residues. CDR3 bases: TGTGCCAGCAGCTTAGCCCCCGGGACAGGGGGCCTCGGGGAGCTGTTTTTT. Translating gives CASSLAPGTGGLGELFF.

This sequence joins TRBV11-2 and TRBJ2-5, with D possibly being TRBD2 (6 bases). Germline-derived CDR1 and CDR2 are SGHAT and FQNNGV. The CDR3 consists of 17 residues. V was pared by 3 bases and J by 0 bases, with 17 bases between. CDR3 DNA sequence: TGTGCCAGCAGCTTTCAGGGTGGCGGGGCGTACCAAGAGACCCAGTACTTC. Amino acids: CASSFQGGGAYQETQYF.

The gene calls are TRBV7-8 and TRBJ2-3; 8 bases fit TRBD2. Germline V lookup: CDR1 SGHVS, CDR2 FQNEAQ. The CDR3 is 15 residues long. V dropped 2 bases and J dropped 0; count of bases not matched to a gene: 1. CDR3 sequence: CASSLSSGSTDTQYF. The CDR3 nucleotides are TGTGCCAGCAGCTTATCTAGCGGGAGCACAGATACGCAGTATTTT.

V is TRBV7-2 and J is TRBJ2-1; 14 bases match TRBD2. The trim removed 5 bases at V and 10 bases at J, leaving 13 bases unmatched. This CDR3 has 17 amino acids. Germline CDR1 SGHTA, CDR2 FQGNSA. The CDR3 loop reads CASSLSMTSGRAGEQFF. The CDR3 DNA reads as TGTGCCAGCAGCCTCTCCATGACTAGCGGGAGGGCCGGGGAGCAGTTCTTC.

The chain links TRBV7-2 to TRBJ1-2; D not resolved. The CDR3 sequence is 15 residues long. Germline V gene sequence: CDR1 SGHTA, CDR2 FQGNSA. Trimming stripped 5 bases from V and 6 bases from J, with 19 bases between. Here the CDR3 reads CASSPQVLQSNGYTF. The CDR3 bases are TGTGCCAGCAGCCCGCAGGTATTGCAATCGAATGGCTACACCTTC.

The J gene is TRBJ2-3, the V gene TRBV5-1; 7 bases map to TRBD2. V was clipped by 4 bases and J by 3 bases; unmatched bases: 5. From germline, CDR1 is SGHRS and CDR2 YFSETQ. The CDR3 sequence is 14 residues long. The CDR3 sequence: CASSNLGGTDTQYF. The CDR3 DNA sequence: TGCGCCAGCAGCAACTTGGGGGGGACAGATACGCAGTATTTT.

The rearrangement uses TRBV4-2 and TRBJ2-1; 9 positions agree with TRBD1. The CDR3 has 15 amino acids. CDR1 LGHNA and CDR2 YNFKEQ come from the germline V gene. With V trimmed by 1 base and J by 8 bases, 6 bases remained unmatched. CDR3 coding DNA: TGTGCCAGCAGCCAAGGGGACAGGGATTTGTATGAGCAGTTCTTC. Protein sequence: CASSQGDRDLYEQFF.

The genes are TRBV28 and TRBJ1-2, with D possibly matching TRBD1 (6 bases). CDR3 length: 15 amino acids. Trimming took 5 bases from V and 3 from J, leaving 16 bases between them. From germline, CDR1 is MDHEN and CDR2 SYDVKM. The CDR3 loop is CASSRVQGHHYGYTF. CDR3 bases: TGTGCCAGCAGTAGAGTCCAGGGACACCACTATGGCTACACCTTC.

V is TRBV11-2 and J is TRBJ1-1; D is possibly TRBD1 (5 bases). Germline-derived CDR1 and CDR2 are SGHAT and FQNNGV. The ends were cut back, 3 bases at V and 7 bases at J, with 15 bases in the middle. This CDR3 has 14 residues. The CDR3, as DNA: TGTGCCAGCAGCTTGGGGCCTCCCGCAGGTGAAGCTTTCTTT. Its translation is CASSLGPPAGEAFF.

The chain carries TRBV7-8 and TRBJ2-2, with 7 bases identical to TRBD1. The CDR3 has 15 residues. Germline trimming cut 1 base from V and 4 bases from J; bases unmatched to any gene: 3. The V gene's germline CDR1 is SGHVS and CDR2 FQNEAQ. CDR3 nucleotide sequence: TGTGCCAGCAGCTTAGAGGGGGCCGGCACCGGGGAGCTGTTTTTT. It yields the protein CASSLEGAGTGELFF.

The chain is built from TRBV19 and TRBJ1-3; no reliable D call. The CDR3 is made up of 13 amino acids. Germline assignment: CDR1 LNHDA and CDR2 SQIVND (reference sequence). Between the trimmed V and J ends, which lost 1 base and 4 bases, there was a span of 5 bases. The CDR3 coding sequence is TGTGCCAGTAGTATAGGGCGGGGAAACACCATATATTTT. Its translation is CASSIGRGNTIYF.

DNA for the CDR3: TGTGCCACCAGCGACTCTAGCGGGGGATTCTACGAGCAGTACTTC. It specifies CATSDSSGGFYEQYF. The chain couples TRBV24-1 to TRBJ2-7, with TRBD2 matching 10 bases. This CDR3 is built from 15 residues. The V gene's germline CDR1 is KGHDR and CDR2 SFDVKD. V lost 7 bases to trimming and J lost 3 bases; unmatched junction nucleotides: 8.